The T cell receptor (beta chain) under discussion was sequenced for a study of CD8+ T cells in alopecia areata. cDNA serving as the sequencing template came from extracted, reverse transcribed RNA. Data came from immunoSEQ multiplex PCR; TCRdb stores just in-frame clones and leaves some out. Among fewer than 150,000 clones listed, under 40% were seen once. CDR1 and CDR2 from the germline V gene are GTSNPN and SVGIG (reference sequence). V gave up 0 bases and J gave up 5 bases; unmatched junction bases: 10. CDR3 size: 15 residues. This chain links TRBV30 with TRBJ2-7; 7 bases are shared with TRBD2. Source material: CD4+ T cells sorted from blood. The TCR originated in a human donor with alopecia areata. The CDR3: CAWSVFGGSRDEQYF. CDR3 sequence (DNA): TGTGCCTGGAGTGTTTTTGGCGGGAGCCGGGACGAGCAGTACTTC.